The sequence of this T cell receptor (beta chain) was determined in a study of blood T cell repertoires in COVID-19 (dated by TCRdb to about 2020). The study in broad terms: Samples covering the acute and convalescent phases of COVID-19 were provided by collaborators in the United States, Italy and Spain. The material from the prospective study consisted of cDNA or gDNA derived from T cells, B-cell-depleted T cells, or PBMCs. Subjects who had been exposed to COVID-19, were actively infected with it, or had recovered from it provided the deeply sampled blood TCRbeta repertoires that made up the dataset. A freely available public database, intended as a resource for researchers studying the immune response to SARS-CoV-2, is where the repertoires were released. Samples came from the ongoing ImmuneRACE study (first 160 participants) plus 1,254 subjects from 6 global collaborators. Sample metadata almost always included a de-identified subject ID, COVID-19 status, age in years and sex. Where available, HLA class I and class II types were taken from metadata supplied by the sample provider and were not determined by assay-based typing.

About this clone: This clone's antigen is unknown. Per-nucleotide qualities are absent, and no much larger clonotype sits a single base away.

The collaborating institutions used their own protocols to collect whole blood in K2EDTA tubes. For TCRbeta analysis, collaborators shipped samples in one of three forms: frozen whole blood, isolated PBMCs, or DNA extracted from either of those sample types. General findings and caveats noted by the study authors: How much clinical and demographic metadata was included differed by source and by participant, and the metadata was provided uncurated.

TCRbeta CDR3 regions were amplified from genomic DNA by means of the immunoSEQ Assay, a bias-controlled multiplex PCR. For the original study's pipeline: The number of nucleated cells in each sample was estimated by amplification of reference gene primers within the assay. To quantify the absolute abundance of each unique TCRbeta CDR3 rearrangement, sequence reads were collapsed and filtered. For each sample, productive Simpson clonality was calculated as the square root of Simpson's diversity index over productive rearrangements. TCRdb holds this immuneACCESS table with in-frame rearrangements only. Some clones are missing; in checked studies, unresolved V genes explain under half, and the rest has no known cause. Clone size and the V and J calls come from that table; the DNA yielded D and trimming. This sample comprises about 47,000 clones, roughly 80% of them detected only once. Of the sample, over 7% falls within the top ten clones.

The CDR3, cysteine through phenylalanine, is 16 amino acids long. The retained sequence is limited to the CDR3, 48 bases, with the frame set at the first base. Relative to germline, V is missing 5 bases and J is missing 0 bases, with 5 bases of the junction outside any gene match. The CDR1 and CDR2 encoded by the germline V gene are SGHVS and FQNEAQ. The sequence is built from TRBV7-8 and TRBJ2-1, with TRBD2 identical over 9 junction bases. Material: peripheral blood. The source of this sequence is a man aged 60 to 75 with active COVID-19. This receptor has the CDR3 CASSRDSGSSYNEQFF. The DNA reads TGTGCCAGCAGCCGGGATAGCGGGAGCTCCTACAATGAGCAGTTCTTC.